This TCR beta chain was documented in a study of cytomegalovirus exposure and HLA in healthy donors (TCRdb year 2017). With regard to the full study: According to an earlier analysis of several hundred of the donors, about 170 million T cells yielded over 100 million unique TCR beta sequences and less than 300 Gb of sequence data. High-throughput TCR immunosequencing, statistical association of individual TCRs with disease status, and machine learning were combined to predict cytomegalovirus infection status. In the later analysis, no new phenotypic data were used to find candidate immune exposures; instead, reliance was placed on TCR beta sequences and their occurrence across donors. Besides the first cohort of more than 650 subjects, a separate validation cohort made up of roughly 120 different subjects was used. Donor age, sex, ethnicity and CMV serostatus were collected together with the repertoire data. A later analysis re-analyzed previously published TCR beta repertoires from roughly 690 donors and added high-resolution HLA genotyping to study TCR occurrence patterns. Among the roughly 390 genotyped donors, around 81% belonged to the genetic ancestry cluster associated with self-reported Caucasian donors. The aim of the study was to test whether cataloging public T cell receptors could identify signatures of past pathogen exposure. A later genetic analysis used genome-wide SNP genotypes for about 60% of the roughly 700 donors, treating that subset as a discovery cohort. To decide whether each TCR beta V gene segment behaved as functional or pseudogenic, an earlier analysis of some 540 of the donors relied on high-throughput TCR beta sequencing. On average, around 240,000 unique TCR beta nucleotide sequences were sequenced per donor among some 430 genotyped donors of the cohort, with roughly 18% of those sequences being non-productive. An early release covering roughly 580 HLA-typed donors comprised approximately 290 gigabases of sequencing data and around 80 million unique TCR sequences. HLA typing covered class I and class II loci at four-digit resolution. Typing coverage differed by locus: A, B, C, DRB1 and DQB1 were typed in about 620-630 donors, DQA1 in roughly 500, DPA1 in around 610, and DPB1 in approximately 450. A few DR-DQ haplotypes were handled as single units for association and clustering because linkage in the cohort was strong. The T cell repertoires of several hundred subjects were profiled by immunosequencing and related to cytomegalovirus serostatus. All discovery cohort repertoires had been generated using a single sequencing platform.

With regard to this clone: Its antigen specificity is not known. One base away there is no much larger clone; base qualities are not given.

The study at large found these results: In a later analysis, HLA-associated TCR beta chains showed more clonal expansion and lower generation probabilities than non-associated chains that were equally common. Roughly 17 rarely observed V segments, including chromosome 9 orphons, were excluded from the earlier analysis of just under 600 of the donors because counts were too low. Linkage disequilibrium might explain the correlated functional status among segregating V segments, but an unknown experimental factor could not be excluded. In a later analysis, most CMV-associated TCR beta chains were found to appear HLA-restricted, with HLA associations seemingly driven largely by CMV exposure. Because the 87-base-pair reads could not distinguish some IMGT-functional V segments, including TRBV6-2 and TRBV6-3, those segments were excluded. An association between a missense DCLRE1C variant and V-gene and J-gene trimming of TCR beta chains was found in a later genetic analysis and replicated in an independent cohort. HLA typing was unavailable for some donors at each locus, so association tests used only the typed subset. For the cohort, immune exposure information was limited to CMV serostatus. According to a later analysis, TCR association rates differed among HLA loci, with DRB1 alleles showing the most associated TCRs and HLA-C alleles showing the fewest. The sequencing pipeline was judged likely to have produced a cluster of highly shared sequence variants as a technical artifact. Most TCR sequences were seen in very few donors, while some public TCRs were found in many individuals. Strong co-occurrence of HLA alleles, especially DR and DQ, made assigning TCR associations to individual alleles difficult. According to the authors, the approach could potentially be generalized to other disease states and immunological phenotypes. In an earlier analysis of some 640 of the donors, most TCR beta V segments were observed in productive rearrangements about 90% or about 30% of the time, broadly matching IMGT annotations. Specific HLA alleles were associated with 15,000 to 20,000 TCR beta sequences at a false discovery rate of 0.05 in a later analysis. According to a later genetic analysis, donors in an Asian-associated ancestry cluster had fewer N-insertions in productive TCRs than the approximately 710-donor mean. In both the original and validation cohorts, the classifier was reported to diagnose cytomegalovirus status with high specificity and sensitivity. A further reported finding was that TCR beta sequences accurately predicted the HLA-A and HLA-B alleles for most subjects in the first cohort. A total of 150 to 200 TCR beta chains were listed by the study as associated with cytomegalovirus. Several of the top co-occurrence clusters appeared to be linked to parvovirus B19, influenza, CMV and Epstein-Barr virus, according to a later analysis. The presence/absence analyses assumed that sequencing depth was roughly uniform across donors, and that assumption may not be true. In this cohort, only TCR beta chains were sequenced, and detectable features were limited by the absence of alpha or paired-chain data. A few of the identified cytomegalovirus-associated TCR beta chains were confirmed in vitro to be specific for cytomegalovirus antigens.

Library preparation employed the immunoSEQ multiplex PCR assay. A mixture of 60 forward primers for TCR Vbeta segments and 13 reverse primers for TCR Jbeta segments was used in the multiplex PCR. The CDR3 region of rearranged TCR beta genes was amplified from genomic DNA by a multiplex PCR assay. Amplified TCR beta libraries were sequenced as 87-base-pair reads on the Illumina HiSeq System. Under the source paper's analysis protocol: A later analysis tallied 80 million to 95 million unique TCR beta chains across the approximately 670 repertoires, and about 10 million of those chains were shared by two or more donors. Raw reads were error-corrected and collapsed into unique sequences by a nearest-neighbor algorithm in which closely related sequences were merged to remove PCR and sequencing errors. V, D and J gene segments were assigned by aligning CDR3 sequences to IMGT reference sequences. For a sequence to be retained, a match of at least six nucleotides was required to both a V gene segment and a J gene segment. Rearrangements were classified as productive when the CDR3 lacked stop codons and remained in frame with V and J, and all other rearrangements were classified as non-productive. CDR3 was defined by IMGT convention, running from the second conserved V-encoded cysteine to the conserved J-encoded phenylalanine. The earlier analysis of about 590 of the donors excluded sequences that lacked an unambiguous match to a single V gene segment. An earlier analysis of 500 to 700 of the donors classified V segments as functional when productive rearrangements were above 56.7% and as segregating when the standard deviation between donors was above 5%. A statistical classification framework was built to diagnose cytomegalovirus status from the catalog of TCR beta chain sequences. V and J gene assignment, in a later analysis, came from comparing TCR nucleotide sequences with IMGT/GENE-DB human TR gene sequences. In a later analysis, CDR3 sequences and most-parsimonious VDJ recombination scenarios were assigned using the TCRdist pipeline. In a later analysis, every TCR beta chain was defined by the combination of its CDR3 amino acid sequence and its V-gene family, and reads without a unique V-gene family were dropped. A later analysis removed 592 highly shared, low-generation-probability nucleotide sequences to deal with suspected cross-contamination and a sequencing artifact. A later analysis calculated a clonal expansion index for each public chain from normalized within-repertoire ranks of inferred template counts. In a later analysis, generation probabilities were computed using a VDJ recombination model fitted to out-of-frame rearrangements, and the results were checked against IGoR. In a later analysis, TCR-TCR, TCR-HLA and TCR-CMV co-occurrence was scored with hypergeometric tests, and a repertoire-size bias correction was applied to TCR pairs. In a later analysis, false discovery rates were estimated by permuting HLA or CMV assignments 20 times. In a later analysis, co-occurring TCRs were grouped using DBSCAN, and TCRdist sequence similarity was added for clustering within HLA-allele-positive subsets. Repertoires with fewer than 30,000 or more than 120,000 public chains, plus five repertoires with anomalous nucleotide sharing, were excluded from co-occurrence clustering. In its TCRdb copy, this immuneACCESS table keeps in-frame sequences only and misses some clones. Where compared with another copy, unresolved V genes explain less than half of these, and the others have no known cause. V and J calls and clone size follow that table, whereas D and trimming were derived from the DNA. The sample includes fewer than 200,000 clones, with roughly 82% observed a single time. The ten largest clones capture over 1.2% of the sample.

The cohort was made up of around 720 healthy bone marrow donors. At the time of sampling, all cohort members were nominally healthy, though unrecorded immune exposures were likely present. The donor was CMV seropositive and was included in the group of about 290 seropositive cohort members. A peripheral blood sample was collected from each donor, and TCR beta sequencing was performed on peripheral blood mononuclear cells. Genomic DNA was extracted from the blood cell samples with the Qiagen DNeasy Blood Extraction Kit. The CDR3 holds 14 amino acids from the cysteine to the phenylalanine. The kept DNA is CDR3 alone, 42 bases in frame from the first base. From a lookup of the germline V gene, CDR1 and CDR2 are ENHRY and SYGVKD. V is pruned by 6 bases and J by 2 bases, leaving 5 bases of the junction without a gene match.

The sample consisted of PBMCs. The receptor's source is a girl aged 5-17 years in good health and CMV-seropositive. The rearranged segments are TRBV10-3 and TRBJ2-5; TRBD1 agrees with 8 junctional bases. The DNA sequence is TGTGCCATCAGGGGACAGGAGACTCAAGAGACCCAGTACTTC. Its protein product is CAIRGQETQETQYF.